This T cell receptor (beta chain) appears in the sequencing data of a study of identical twins. From the 5' RACE reads, TCRdb called clonotypes with MiXCR, one entry per CDR3 protein. The sample carries about 790,000 distinct CDR3 sequences, roughly 20% recorded once. V was clipped by 7 bases and J by 3 bases; unmatched bases: 9. This CDR3 is 14 amino acids long. Germline-derived CDR1 and CDR2 are SGHRS and YFSETQ. These data were also filed under a second study, of T cells expressing NK-cell markers. In that study: Whether the expanded NKG2C+ T cell clones recognized HCMV remained unclear.

The origin of this receptor is a woman younger than 35 in good health. The chain employs TRBV5-1 and TRBJ2-7; 8 bases are a match to TRBD2. Sequencing input: PBMCs. The CDR3 loop reads CASRPGSGNYEQYF. CDR3 nucleotides: TGCGCCAGCCGACCCGGTAGCGGGAACTACGAGCAGTACTTC. The full variable domain, with the rest looked up from reference TRBV5-1 and TRBJ2-7, is KAGVTQTPRYLIKTRGQQVTLSCSPISGHRSVSWYQQTPGQGLQFLFEYFSETQRNKGNFPGRFSGRQFSNSRSEMNVSTLELGDSALYLCASRPGSGNYEQYFGPGTRLTVT.